This TCR beta chain originates from a study of cytomegalovirus exposure and HLA in healthy donors. 13 Jbeta primers and 60 Vbeta primers were used for the PCR. TCRdb's copy holds only in-frame clones and misses some; the assay was immunoSEQ multiplex PCR. The data contain approximately 110,000 clones, more than 80% of them singletons. V trimming: 0 bases; J trimming: 15 bases; junction bases outside the gene matches: 6. The CDR3 has 12 residues. Germline V gene lookup returns CDR1 SGHRS and CDR2 YFSETQ. The V call is TRBV5-1, the J call TRBJ2-4; 7 nucleotides match TRBD2. Sequenced: PBMCs. This sequence originates from a man aged 18 to 30 in good health and CMV-seronegative. The CDR3 bases are TGCGCCAGCAGCTTGGGGGGGGGAGATTGGTACTTC. Protein sequence: CASSLGGGDWYF.